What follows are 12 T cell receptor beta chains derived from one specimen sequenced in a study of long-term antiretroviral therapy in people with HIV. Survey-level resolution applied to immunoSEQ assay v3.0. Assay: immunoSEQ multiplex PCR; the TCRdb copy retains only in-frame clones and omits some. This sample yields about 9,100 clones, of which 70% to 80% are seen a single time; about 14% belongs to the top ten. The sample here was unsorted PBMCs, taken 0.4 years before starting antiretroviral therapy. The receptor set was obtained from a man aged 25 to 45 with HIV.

CDR3 protein: CASSKQGGYEKLFF. CDR3 DNA sequence: TGTGCCAGCAGTAAACAGGGCGGGTACGAAAAACTGTTTTTT. The chain is built from TRBV6-5 and TRBJ1-4, with D possibly matching TRBD1 (6 bases). Germline assignment: CDR1 MNHEY and CDR2 SVGAGI. V was clipped by 5 bases and J by 8 bases, with 15 bases between them. The CDR3 spans 14 residues.

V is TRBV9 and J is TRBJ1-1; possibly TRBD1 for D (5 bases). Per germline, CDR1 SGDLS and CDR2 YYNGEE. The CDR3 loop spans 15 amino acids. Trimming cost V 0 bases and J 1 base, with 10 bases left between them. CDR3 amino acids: CASSVGSGPNTEAFF. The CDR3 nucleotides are TGTGCCAGCAGCGTAGGGTCGGGGCCGAACACTGAAGCTTTCTTT.

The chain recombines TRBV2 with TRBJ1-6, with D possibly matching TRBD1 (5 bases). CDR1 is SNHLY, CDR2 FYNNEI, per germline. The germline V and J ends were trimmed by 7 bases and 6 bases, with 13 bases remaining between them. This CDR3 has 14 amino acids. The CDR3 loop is CASTRDSPNSPLHF. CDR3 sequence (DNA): TGTGCCAGCACCAGGGACTCACCTAATTCACCCCTCCACTTT.

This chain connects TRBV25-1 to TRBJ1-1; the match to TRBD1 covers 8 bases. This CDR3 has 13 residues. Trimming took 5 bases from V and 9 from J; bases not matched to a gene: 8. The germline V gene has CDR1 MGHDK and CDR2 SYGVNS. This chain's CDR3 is CASSRAQGVKAFF. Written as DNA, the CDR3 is TGTGCCAGCAGTCGGGCACAGGGGGTCAAAGCTTTCTTT.

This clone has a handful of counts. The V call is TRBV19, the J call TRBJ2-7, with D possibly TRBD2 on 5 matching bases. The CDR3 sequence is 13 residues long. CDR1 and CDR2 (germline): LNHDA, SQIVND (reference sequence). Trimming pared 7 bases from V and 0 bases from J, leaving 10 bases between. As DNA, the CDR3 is TGTGCCAGTATGAGCGGTACCTCCTACGAGCAGTACTTC. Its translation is CASMSGTSYEQYF. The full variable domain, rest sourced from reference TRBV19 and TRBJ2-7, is DGGITQSPKYLFRKEGQNVTLSCEQNLNHDAMYWYRQDPGQGLRLIYYSQIVNDFQKGDIAEGYSVSREKKESFPLTVTSAQKNPTAFYLCASMSGTSYEQYFGPGTRLTVT.

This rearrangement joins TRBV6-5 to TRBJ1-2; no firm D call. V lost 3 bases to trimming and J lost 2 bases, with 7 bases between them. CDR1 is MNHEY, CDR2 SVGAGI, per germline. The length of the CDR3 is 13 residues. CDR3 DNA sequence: TGTGCCAGCAGTTATAAAAACAACTATGGCTACACCTTC. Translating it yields CASSYKNNYGYTF.

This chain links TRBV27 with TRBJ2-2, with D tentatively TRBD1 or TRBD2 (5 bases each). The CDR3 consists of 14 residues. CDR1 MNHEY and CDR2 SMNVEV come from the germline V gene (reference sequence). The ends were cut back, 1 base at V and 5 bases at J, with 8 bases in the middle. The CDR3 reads CASSLFGGTGELFF. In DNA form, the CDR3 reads TGTGCCAGCAGTTTATTTGGGGGAACCGGGGAGCTGTTTTTT.

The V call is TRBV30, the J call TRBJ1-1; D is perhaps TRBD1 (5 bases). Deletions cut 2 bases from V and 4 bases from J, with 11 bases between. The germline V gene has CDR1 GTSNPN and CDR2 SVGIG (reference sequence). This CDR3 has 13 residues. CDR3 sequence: CAWSRADSTEAFF. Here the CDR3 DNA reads TGTGCCTGGAGTAGAGCAGACAGCACTGAAGCTTTCTTT.

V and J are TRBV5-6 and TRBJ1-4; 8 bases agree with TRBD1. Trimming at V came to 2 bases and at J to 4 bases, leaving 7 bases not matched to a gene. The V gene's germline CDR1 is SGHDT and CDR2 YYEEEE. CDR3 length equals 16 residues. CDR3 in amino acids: CASSFWTGTINEKLFF. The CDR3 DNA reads TGTGCCAGCAGCTTCTGGACAGGGACCATTAATGAAAAACTGTTTTTT.

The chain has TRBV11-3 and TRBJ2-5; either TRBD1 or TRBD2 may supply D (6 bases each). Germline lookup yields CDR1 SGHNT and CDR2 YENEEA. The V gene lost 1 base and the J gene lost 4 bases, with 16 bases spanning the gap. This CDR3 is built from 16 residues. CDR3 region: CASSLGVGGLGETQYF. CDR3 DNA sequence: TGTGCCAGCAGCTTAGGGGTAGGGGGGCTTGGAGAGACCCAGTACTTC.

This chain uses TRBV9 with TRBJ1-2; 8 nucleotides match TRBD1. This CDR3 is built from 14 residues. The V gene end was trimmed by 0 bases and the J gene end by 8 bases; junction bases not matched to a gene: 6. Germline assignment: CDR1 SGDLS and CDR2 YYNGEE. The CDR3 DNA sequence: TGTGCCAGCAGCGTAGCATCGGACAGGGACGGCTACACCTTC. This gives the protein CASSVASDRDGYTF.

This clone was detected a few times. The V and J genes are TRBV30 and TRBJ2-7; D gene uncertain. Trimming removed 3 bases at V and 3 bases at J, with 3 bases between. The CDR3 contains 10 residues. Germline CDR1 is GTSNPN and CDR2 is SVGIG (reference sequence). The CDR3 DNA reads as TGTGCCTGGAGCGGCTACGAGCAGTACTTC. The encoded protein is CAWSGYEQYF.